These T cell receptor beta chains were read from a single sample in a study of identical twins. TCRdb passed the 5' RACE reads through MiXCR, listing each CDR3 protein once. The sample includes over 550,000 distinct CDR3 sequences, roughly 6.6% of them seen just once. These same data were also listed under a study on yellow fever vaccine responses in identical twins.

Sequencing was performed on PBMCs. These receptors came from a woman aged 18-29 years in good health. The CDR3 runs from the conserved cysteine through the conserved F or W. D genes are given only for firm matches. Not all rows give a size; the values are once, few, many and, for expanded clones, a class.

CDR3 DNA	CDR3 protein	J gene	D gene	V gene	clone size
TGTGCCACCAGTGACATCCGGGACAGGGATACCGGGGAGCTGTTTTTT	CATSDIRDRDTGELFF	TRBJ2-2	TRBD1	TRBV24-1	many
TGCGCCAGCAGCCAACAGGGGACAGGGAATGAAAAACTGTTTTTT	CASSQQGTGNEKLFF	TRBJ1-4	TRBD1	TRBV4-1	few
TGTGCCAGCAGTTCGTATGGGGGCCAAGAAAAACTGTTTTTT	CASSSYGGQEKLFF	TRBJ1-4	.	TRBV2	few
TGTGCCAGCACCAGGGGGGCCGGAGATACGCAGTATTTT	CASTRGAGDTQYF	TRBJ2-3	.	TRBV25-1	many
TGTGCCATCACCCGGACAGAATCCACAGATACGCAGTATTTT	CAITRTESTDTQYF	TRBJ2-3	.	TRBV10-3	.
TGTGCCACTTACCTACCGCAGACGGAGACCCAGTACTTC	CATYLPQTETQYF	TRBJ2-5	.	TRBV7-6	many
TGTGCCAGCAGCGGCATGGGCCGCTTAGGGGAGACCCAGTACTTC	CASSGMGRLGETQYF	TRBJ2-5	.	TRBV7-3	few
TGCGCCAGCAGCTATAGGACTGATAGTGAGCAGTTCTTC	CASSYRTDSEQFF	TRBJ2-1	.	TRBV5-1	many
TGTGCCAGCAGGGTTTTGGGGAACACCGGGGAGCTGTTTTTT	CASRVLGNTGELFF	TRBJ2-2	.	TRBV6-1	.
TGCGCCAGCAGCCCTTATATCCCACCAACAGATACGCAGTATTTT	CASSPYIPPTDTQYF	TRBJ2-3	.	TRBV5-1	many
TGCAGTGGCGGACAGGGTGCTTCGGGTGAGCAGTTCTTC	CSGGQGASGEQFF	TRBJ2-1	TRBD1	TRBV29-1	many
TGTGCCAGCAGTGTCGTCGAGCAGTACTTC	CASSVVEQYF	TRBJ2-7	.	TRBV2	.
TGCAGTGCTAGACCGACAGGGGGCTTGGCTGAAGCTTTCTTT	CSARPTGGLAEAFF	TRBJ1-1	TRBD1	TRBV20-1	.
TGCAGTGCTAAAGGACTGAACACTGAAGCTTTCTTT	CSAKGLNTEAFF	TRBJ1-1	.	TRBV20-1	many
TGCGCCAGCAGCCCGACAGGACCCCCTAGTAAGACCCAGTACTTC	CASSPTGPPSKTQYF	TRBJ2-5	.	TRBV5-1	few
TGCAGCGTTGAAGATCATAGGGCCGAGCAGTACTTC	CSVEDHRAEQYF	TRBJ2-7	.	TRBV29-1	many
TGTGCCAGCAGTCGTCTAGCGGGAGTTGGCCAAGAGACCCAGTACTTC	CASSRLAGVGQETQYF	TRBJ2-5	TRBD2	TRBV6-2/TRBV6-3	.
TGTGCCAGCAGCCAGAGCTCCTACAATGAGCAGTTCTTC	CASSQSSYNEQFF	TRBJ2-1	.	TRBV21-1	many
TGTGCCAGCAGCGCCCCGGTGGGGGGACAGAAGACAGATACGCAGTATTTT	CASSAPVGGQKTDTQYF	TRBJ2-3	.	TRBV13	many
TGTGCCACCAGTGAATCGGGACTAGCGGTAAATGAGCAGTTCTTC	CATSESGLAVNEQFF	TRBJ2-1	TRBD2	TRBV24-1	many
TGTGCCAGCACAGTCTTTGGGGAGACCCAGTACTTC	CASTVFGETQYF	TRBJ2-5	.	TRBV6-2/TRBV6-3	few
TGTGCCAGCAGCATGAGGGACAGGGCCTACGAGCAGTACTTC	CASSMRDRAYEQYF	TRBJ2-7	TRBD1	TRBV7-9	few
TGTGCCACCAGTGATGGGACTAATCTCTCGGAGCAGTACTTC	CATSDGTNLSEQYF	TRBJ2-7	TRBD2	TRBV24-1	.
TGTGCCAGCAGCTTATTTGGGGAGAGCTCCTACAATGAGCAGTTCTTC	CASSLFGESSYNEQFF	TRBJ2-1	.	TRBV7-8	many
TGTGCCAGCCAAGAGGGTCTCCCCTACGAGCAGTACTTC	CASQEGLPYEQYF	TRBJ2-7	.	TRBV12-3/TRBV12-4	few
TGTGCCAGCAGCGAACAGGTTAGCAATCAGCCCCAGCATTTT	CASSEQVSNQPQHF	TRBJ1-5	.	TRBV7-2	many
TGCAGCGTTGAAGGGACTATATTCGGGTATGAGCAGTTCTTC	CSVEGTIFGYEQFF	TRBJ2-1	.	TRBV29-1	few
TGTGCCAGCAGTGAATACACTGAATCGGCCAAAAACATTCAGTACTTC	CASSEYTESAKNIQYF	TRBJ2-4	.	TRBV25-1	.
TGTGCCAGCAGTTTGTTTGGGACAGGGAGCTCCTACGAGCAGTACTTC	CASSLFGTGSSYEQYF	TRBJ2-7	TRBD1	TRBV12-3/TRBV12-4	many
TGTGCCAGCAGATTGACCGGGACTAGCGGGGGGCGCACAGATACGCAGTATTTT	CASRLTGTSGGRTDTQYF	TRBJ2-3	TRBD2	TRBV12-3/TRBV12-4	.
TGTGCCACCGGGAAGAGCGTTGGTGATGAAAAACTGTTTTTT	CATGKSVGDEKLFF	TRBJ1-4	.	TRBV24-1	few
TGTGCCACCAGCAGAGGATTTTTCCAAGACACAGATACGCAGTATTTT	CATSRGFFQDTDTQYF	TRBJ2-3	.	TRBV15	many
TGTGCCAGCAGTTCTAGCGGGGTGAACACCGGGGAGCTGTTTTTT	CASSSSGVNTGELFF	TRBJ2-2	TRBD2	TRBV28	few
TGCAGTGCTAGAGTGGCGGGACTAGCGGGAGGAAGTGGCAAAAACATTCAGTACTTC	CSARVAGLAGGSGKNIQYF	TRBJ2-4	TRBD2	TRBV20-1	many
TGTGCCAGCAGAAAGGGAACAGATACGCAGTATTTT	CASRKGTDTQYF	TRBJ2-3	.	TRBV2	many
TGCGCCAGCAGCCAAGATTGGGCTCCAAAAGCCTCTGGGGCCAACGTCCTGACTTTC	CASSQDWAPKASGANVLTF	TRBJ2-6	.	TRBV4-1	few
TGTGCCAGCAGCTACCTTGACAGGGGTTACGAGCAGTACTTC	CASSYLDRGYEQYF	TRBJ2-7	TRBD1	TRBV7-2	few
TGTGCCAGCAGTTTACGGGTTATCACAGATACGCAGTATTTT	CASSLRVITDTQYF	TRBJ2-3	.	TRBV28	many
TGCAGTGCCCAGTCCGGCGGGAGAGGTGGCAATGAGCAGTTCTTC	CSAQSGGRGGNEQFF	TRBJ2-1	TRBD2	TRBV20-1	few
TGTGCCAGCAGTTTAGACTCCCCTGAGACCCAGTACTTC	CASSLDSPETQYF	TRBJ2-5	.	TRBV12-3/TRBV12-4	many
TGTGCCAGCAGCCAAGTGTACAACGAGCAGTACTTC	CASSQVYNEQYF	TRBJ2-7	.	TRBV3-1	few
TGTGCCAGCAGCGTAGATAGCGGGGGAAGGTACAATGAGCAGTTCTTC	CASSVDSGGRYNEQFF	TRBJ2-1	TRBD2	TRBV9	.
TGTGCCAGCCCGTCCAGGGAGGGCCCATTTATAGAGACCCAGTACTTC	CASPSREGPFIETQYF	TRBJ2-5	TRBD2	TRBV25-1	few
TGCAGTGCTTCTCGCCTAGCGGGAACCAATGAGCAGTTCTTC	CSASRLAGTNEQFF	TRBJ2-1	TRBD2	TRBV20-1	few
TGCGCCAGCAGCACCCGACCGACAGGGGGTAGCACAGATACGCAGTATTTT	CASSTRPTGGSTDTQYF	TRBJ2-3	TRBD1	TRBV5-1	.